Listed below are T cell receptor beta chains from one sample, sequenced in a study of persistence of HIV-infected CD4 T cells. Their target antigens are unknown. TCRdb's copy holds only in-frame clones and misses some; the assay was immunoSEQ multiplex PCR. Among more than 35,000 clones, about 87% were seen once, and the ten largest hold approximately 1.2%. Sequenced here: CD4+ T cells sorted from PBMCs after approximately 19-hour stimulation, sampled from a patient who received antiretroviral therapy. Receptors were obtained from an adult man with HIV who was CMV-seropositive. Both conserved end residues are part of each CDR3. A D gene is named only where the DNA matches it firmly. Clone size, where shown, is once, few, many, or a class for clones that have expanded.

v_call: TRBV4-3
j_call: TRBJ1-1
clone_size: -
cdr3_length: 17
d_call: -
cdr3_nt: TGCGCCAGCAGCCAGGCGGCTAAGGGGAATAGGGTCACTGAAGCTTTCTTT
cdr3_aa: CASSQAAKGNRVTEAFF

v_call: TRBV20-1
j_call: TRBJ2-7
clone_size: -
cdr3_length: 11
d_call: -
cdr3_nt: TGCAGTGCTTACAGGGCTCCCGAGCAGTACTTC
cdr3_aa: CSAYRAPEQYF

v_call: TRBV14
j_call: TRBJ2-1
clone_size: -
cdr3_length: 15
d_call: -
cdr3_nt: TGTGCCAGCAGCGGACGCGGAAGCTCCTACAATGAGCAGTTCTTC
cdr3_aa: CASSGRGSSYNEQFF

v_call: TRBV30
j_call: TRBJ1-1
clone_size: -
cdr3_length: 13
d_call: TRBD1
cdr3_nt: TGTGCCTGGAGTCAACAGGGGATAACTGAAGCTTTCTTT
cdr3_aa: CAWSQQGITEAFF

v_call: TRBV5-1
j_call: TRBJ1-5
clone_size: -
cdr3_length: 16
d_call: -
cdr3_nt: TGCGCCAGCAGTCTGGGGCCAGGGACCAGCAATCAGCCCCAGCATTTT
cdr3_aa: CASSLGPGTSNQPQHF

v_call: TRBV4-1
j_call: TRBJ2-1
clone_size: -
cdr3_length: 12
d_call: -
cdr3_nt: TGCGCCAGCAGCCTTCCTCGGGGCAGGCAGTTCTTC
cdr3_aa: CASSLPRGRQFF

v_call: TRBV5-6
j_call: TRBJ1-3
clone_size: -
cdr3_length: 14
d_call: -
cdr3_nt: TGTGCCAGCAGCTTGGGGGAGATTCGTGGCACCATATATTTT
cdr3_aa: CASSLGEIRGTIYF

v_call: TRBV29-1
j_call: TRBJ1-5
clone_size: -
cdr3_length: 14
d_call: TRBD1
cdr3_nt: TGCAGCGTTACGGACAGGGGGGCCAATCAGCCCCAGCATTTT
cdr3_aa: CSVTDRGANQPQHF

v_call: TRBV6-2/TRBV6-3
j_call: TRBJ2-2
clone_size: -
cdr3_length: 16
d_call: TRBD1
cdr3_nt: TGTGCCAGCAGTTACCTTACAGGGGGAAAGAATGGGGAGCTGTTTTTT
cdr3_aa: CASSYLTGGKNGELFF

v_call: TRBV30
j_call: TRBJ2-7
clone_size: -
cdr3_length: 14
d_call: -
cdr3_nt: TGTGCCTGGAGTGGGGGCGGGGACTCCTACGAGCAGTACTTC
cdr3_aa: CAWSGGGDSYEQYF

v_call: TRBV6-1
j_call: TRBJ1-5
clone_size: -
cdr3_length: 13
d_call: -
cdr3_nt: TGTGCCAGCAGTGAAGCGAGATATCAGCCCCAGCATTTT
cdr3_aa: CASSEARYQPQHF

v_call: TRBV18
j_call: TRBJ1-6
clone_size: -
cdr3_length: 13
d_call: -
cdr3_nt: TGTGCCAGCTCACCGGAGAGGAATTCACCCCTCCACTTT
cdr3_aa: CASSPERNSPLHF

v_call: TRBV5-1
j_call: TRBJ2-7
clone_size: once
cdr3_length: 15
d_call: TRBD1
cdr3_nt: TGCGCCAGCAGCTACGGGACAGGGCCGACCTACGAGCAGTACTTC
cdr3_aa: CASSYGTGPTYEQYF

v_call: TRBV7-3
j_call: TRBJ2-1
clone_size: -
cdr3_length: 13
d_call: -
cdr3_nt: TGTGCCAGCAGCCCAGACTTGGGCAATGAGCAGTTCTTC
cdr3_aa: CASSPDLGNEQFF

v_call: TRBV27
j_call: TRBJ1-6
clone_size: -
cdr3_length: 16
d_call: -
cdr3_nt: TGTGCCAGCAAACTACAGGGAGCGGCCTATAATTCACCCCTCCACTTT
cdr3_aa: CASKLQGAAYNSPLHF

v_call: TRBV7-3
j_call: TRBJ2-2
clone_size: -
cdr3_length: 15
d_call: TRBD1
cdr3_nt: TGTGCCAGCAGCCCGGACAGGGCCTCGACCGGGGAGCTGTTTTTT
cdr3_aa: CASSPDRASTGELFF

v_call: TRBV29-1
j_call: TRBJ2-3
clone_size: once
cdr3_length: 13
d_call: -
cdr3_nt: TGCAGCTCGGACTTAGCTAGCACAGATACGCAGTATTTT
cdr3_aa: CSSDLASTDTQYF

v_call: TRBV19
j_call: TRBJ1-2
clone_size: -
cdr3_length: 14
d_call: -
cdr3_nt: TGTGCCAGTAGTATAAGAGGGGAGACCCGTGGCTACACCTTC
cdr3_aa: CASSIRGETRGYTF